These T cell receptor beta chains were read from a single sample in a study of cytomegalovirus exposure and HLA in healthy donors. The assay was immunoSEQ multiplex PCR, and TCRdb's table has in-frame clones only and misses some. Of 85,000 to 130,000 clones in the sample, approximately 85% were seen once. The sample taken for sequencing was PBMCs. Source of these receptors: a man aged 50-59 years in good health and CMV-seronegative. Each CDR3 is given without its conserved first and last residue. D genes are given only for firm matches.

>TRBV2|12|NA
ASRLDRQNQPQH
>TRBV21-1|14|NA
ASSKAKGTGMVRAF
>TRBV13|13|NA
ASSLVSGLTDTQY
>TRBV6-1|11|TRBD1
ASTGQGNSPLH
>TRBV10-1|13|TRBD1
ASSSQTGLPTEAF
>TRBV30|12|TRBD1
AWSPTGGNQPQH
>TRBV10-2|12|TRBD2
AINPSGVYNEQF
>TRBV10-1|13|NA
ASSEGSPTTDTQY
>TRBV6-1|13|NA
ASTTLRGTNEKLF
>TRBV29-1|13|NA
SVEERTGNTDTQY
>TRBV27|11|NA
ASSTGYNQPQH
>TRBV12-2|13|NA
ASRPSSPRNTEAF
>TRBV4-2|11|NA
ASSQDSGNIQY
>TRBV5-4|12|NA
ASSAGLSTDTQY
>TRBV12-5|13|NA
ASGLMSGAADTQY
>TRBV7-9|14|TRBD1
ASSASDTQGAHEQY
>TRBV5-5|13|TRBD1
ASSLGTGGTYGYT
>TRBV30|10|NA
AWSPRSYEQY
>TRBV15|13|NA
ATSRQTGSNQPQH
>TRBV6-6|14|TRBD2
ASSPWTVPGGDTQY
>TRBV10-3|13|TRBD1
AITPTGGRGDEQF
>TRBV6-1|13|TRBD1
ASIPDRGGRETQY
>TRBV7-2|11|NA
ASSLDRFNEQF
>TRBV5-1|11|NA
ASSFDSTNEQF
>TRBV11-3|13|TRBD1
ASSPGRRGTGELF
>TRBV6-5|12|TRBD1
ASSNRGGDEKLF
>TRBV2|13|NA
ASRGVRVSPGELF
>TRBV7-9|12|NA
ASSSPGPGETQY
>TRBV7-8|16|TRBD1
ASSPHRRGSSYNSPLH
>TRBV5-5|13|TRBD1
ASSLAGGRLLVQF
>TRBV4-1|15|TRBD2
ASSREGYEGQAGELF
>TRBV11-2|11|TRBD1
ASSIGQGYEQY
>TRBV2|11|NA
ASKVDRNTEAF
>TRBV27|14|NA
ASSLGRSSYNSPLH
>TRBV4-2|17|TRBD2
ASSQKVSGGAGILETQY
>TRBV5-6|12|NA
ASRIPTVQETQY
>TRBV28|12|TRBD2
ASSSGGSTDTQY
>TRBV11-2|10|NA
ASSTDRETQY
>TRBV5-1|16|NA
ASSASTSRTTHNSPLH
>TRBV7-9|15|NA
SSSSWTANSMNTEAF
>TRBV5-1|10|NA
ASSFLGDTQY
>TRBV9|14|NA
ASSVERGGLSDTQY
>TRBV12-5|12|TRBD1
ASSRTGSSYEQY
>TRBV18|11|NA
ASSQQGWDTQY
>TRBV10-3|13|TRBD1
AVRAYRDRDHEQY
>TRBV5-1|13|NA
ASRHNAASGYEQY
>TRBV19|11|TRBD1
ASSMTGSQPQH
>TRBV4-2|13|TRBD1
ASSPGDRGYEKLF
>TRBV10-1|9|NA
ASSQAGELF
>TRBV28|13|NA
ASSPTTGTNTEAF
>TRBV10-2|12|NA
ATQGLISTDTQY
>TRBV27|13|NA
ASSLGDFGADTQY
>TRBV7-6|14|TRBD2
ASSPRSGGVTDTQY
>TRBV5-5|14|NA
ASSLLDGGAYIEQF
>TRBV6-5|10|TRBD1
ASSPPGQSQH
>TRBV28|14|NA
ASSTRQFSSTDTQY
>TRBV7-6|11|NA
ASSSTENTEAF
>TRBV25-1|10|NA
ASSDISYEQY
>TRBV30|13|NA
AWGALLSGANVLT
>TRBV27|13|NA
ASTERQARTGELF